This T cell receptor beta chain was retrieved from a study of T cell responses to AZD1222 COVID-19 vaccine. Study-level findings and limits: It should be noted that donors were predominantly white British and more often female, and clonal diversity was possibly underestimated. Reportedly, nearly half the spike-specific TCRs target unmutated variant regions. In all cases, repertoires were sampled only after the peak T cell response. Dominant at 160-218 and 743-854, vaccine-associated CD4 TCRs also spanned spike.

Some clones are missing from TCRdb's copy, which holds only in-frame ones; the method was immunoSEQ multiplex PCR. The sample consists of 150,000 to 180,000 clones, 90% to 95% of them appearing once. Remarks on this clone: Its target is unknown.

The CDR3 is 17 residues long. V dropped 0 bases and J dropped 0 bases, with 12 bases sitting between them. Germline V gene sequence: CDR1 LGHDT, CDR2 YNNKEL (reference sequence). This sequence joins TRBV3-1 (or the pseudogene TRBV3-2) and TRBJ1-3; tentatively, D is TRBD1 (6 bases). The receptor was derived from an adult who received the AZD1222 COVID-19 vaccine. The material was peripheral blood, obtained 28 days after the second AZD1222 dose. This chain's CDR3 is CASSQEVRGGSGNTIYF. Here the CDR3 DNA reads TGTGCCAGCAGCCAAGAAGTTCGAGGGGGCTCTGGAAACACCATATATTTT.